This T cell receptor (beta chain) was sequenced in a study of T cells in Graves' hyperthyroidism and ophthalmopathy. In patients aged 18 to 65, hyperthyroidism was newly diagnosed, with duration under 2 months. Germline CDR1 and CDR2: SGHDT and YYEEEE. The CDR3 runs 15 residues. Amplification of TCR beta CDR3 regions was performed using RNA transcripts as template. With the HTBI primer set, the TCR CDR3 went through a first round of RT-PCR. TCRdb ran MiXCR on the multiplex PCR reads and lists one entry per CDR3 protein. Of 300,000 or so distinct CDR3 sequences listed, about 20% were seen once; the top ten hold 45% to 50%. Notes on this clonotype: Possible read error: a much larger clone is one base away.

The chain combines TRBV5-6 with TRBJ1-1, with 9 nucleotides matching TRBD1. Specimen: blood. This TCR came from a woman between 45 and 65 years old with Graves' hyperthyroidism. CDR3 amino acids: CASSVTGGANTKAFF. In DNA, the CDR3 is TGTGCCAGCAGCGTAACAGGGGGCGCGAACACTAAAGCTTTCTTT. Filled out from reference TRBV5-6 and TRBJ1-1, the complete variable domain reads DAGVTQSPTHLIKTRGQQVTLRCSPKSGHDTVSWYQQALGQGPQFIFQYYEEEERQRGNFPDRFSGHQFPNYSSELNVNALLLGDSALYLCASSVTGGANTKAFFGQGTRLTVV.